Included here is one T cell receptor beta chain sequence, with context. Deletions cut 7 bases from V and 1 base from J, with 14 bases between. CDR3 length equals 15 residues. Germline CDR1 MNHEY, CDR2 SMNVEV (reference sequence). The sample belongs to a study of graft-versus-host responses after intestinal transplantation. Assay: immunoSEQ multiplex PCR; the TCRdb copy retains only in-frame clones and omits some. The table has about 97,000 clones, 75% to 95% seen once. The chain carries TRBV27 and TRBJ2-1; maybe TRBD2 (6 bases). The receptor was derived from a human patient who received an intestinal transplant, so some T cells may come from the graft donor. Source: PBMCs, taken roughly 410 days after intestinal transplant. The DNA of the CDR3 is TGTGCCAGCAACTTGGGGGGTAGGTCCTACAATGAGCAGTTCTTC. It encodes CASNLGGRSYNEQFF.